The source of this T cell receptor beta chain is a study of shared clonotypes between healthy human individuals. Study as a whole: Aged between 18 and 49, the donors were a couple of women and a few men. Study findings and constraints: It was observed that 5% to 6% of naive CD4 clonotypes were shared across several donors.

CDR3 length equals 15 residues. Germline CDR1 is MGHRA and CDR2 is YSYEKL. V was clipped by 0 bases and J by 1 base, with 10 bases between them. Sorted subsets were amplified in replicate PCRs using 200 to 250 ng DNA, 25,000 to 30,000 T cell genomes. The data were produced by immunoSEQ multiplex PCR, yet TCRdb's version contains in-frame clones alone and is incomplete. The sample holds about 360,000 clones; around 79% are singletons and the top ten take over 9.5%. Concerning this clone: Its specificity is unknown.

This chain uses TRBV4-1 with TRBJ2-7; TRBD2 might be the D (5 bases). The sequence derives from a man aged 25-40 years in good health. The sequencing sample was made of memory CD4+ T cells sorted from blood. Indicated subset: CD45RA-negative fraction. CDR3 protein: CASSQERTPSYEQYF. The CDR3 DNA follows: TGCGCCAGCAGCCAAGAAAGGACTCCATCCTACGAGCAGTACTTC.